The clone carrying this T cell receptor (beta chain) appeared a few times. The antigen remains undetermined. Documented time point: before natalizumab initiation. T0 blood was collected before the first natalizumab infusion. Clones were read by immunoSEQ multiplex PCR, and TCRdb kept only the in-frame ones, dropping some. This repertoire shows under 40,000 clones, about 92% found once; its top ten account for 1.9%. This entry comes from a study of multiple sclerosis patients with progressive multifocal leukoencephalopathy. General observations from the study: Expanded clones at PML onset predated and persisted through natalizumab therapy.

In germline, CDR1 is SGDLS, CDR2 YYNGEE. This CDR3 region has 13 residues. V was trimmed by 2 bases and J by 8 bases, leaving 10 bases between them. The source material was PBMCs. The sequence derives from a man aged 25 to 45 with multiple sclerosis. The V call is TRBV9, the J call TRBJ1-4, with D possibly being TRBD1 (5 bases). The CDR3 DNA follows: TGTGCCAGCAGCGTCGACCAGGGAGAAAAACTGTTTTTT. Its translation: CASSVDQGEKLFF.